This T cell receptor (beta chain) was captured by sequencing in a study of neurological immune-mediated disorders. Notes on the study in general: Expanded clones shared no identical CDR3 amino acid sequences across subjects, which suggested private TCR-beta repertoires in all groups. HTLV-1-associated myelopathy had the most TCR clonal expansion, while multiple sclerosis had the least, a level that fell below healthy controls.

The V end was cut by 7 bases, the J end by 6 bases, with 19 bases between. CDR3 length: 14 amino acids. Germline V lookup: CDR1 MDHEN, CDR2 SYDVKM. Libraries from sorted cells used around 1 million T cells (CD4+ or CD8+). Synthesis of cDNA was performed by 5'RACE using 10-nucleotide random UMIs. Each CDR3 protein gets one entry after TCRdb re-called the 5' RACE reads with MiXCR. Of about 39,000 distinct CDR3 sequences detected, approximately 7% appear once; the ten largest clones hold under 6.5%. This clonotype has more than one count but fewer than ten. Its antigen is as yet unknown. The receptor comes from a man aged 50 or older in good health. This chain links TRBV28 with TRBJ2-7; D tentatively fits TRBD1 or TRBD2 (6 bases each). Source material: CD4+ T cells from blood. The CDR3 DNA sequence: TGTGCCAGCAATCCCTCTGGTCGGGGGCGCGAGCAGTACTTC. It translates to CASNPSGRGREQYF.